The present entry profiles one T cell receptor beta chain with its context. Its recognized antigen is unknown. This may be a read error, as it is one base from a much larger clone. The sample belongs to a study of glioma-infiltrating T cells listed by TCRdb under 2016. Study-wide context: Glioma tissue, non-neoplastic brain tissue and matched peripheral blood mononuclear cells were used as sources from which TCR alpha- and beta-chain repertoires were sequenced. To gauge divergence between tissue and blood T-cell populations, every tissue-infiltrating repertoire was compared against the peripheral blood repertoire from the same patient. Three low-grade glioma patients, several primary glioblastoma patients and three non-glioma patients contributing non-neoplastic brain tissue were included in the paired cohort.

Taken from the germline V gene, the CDR1 and CDR2 loops are SGHVS and FQNEAQ. Counted from cysteine to phenylalanine, this CDR3 has 14 amino acids. Of the read, only the CDR3 DNA is kept; its 42 bases are in frame from base 1. The paper's findings and limits, for the study overall: The group comparisons were based on small numbers of patients: three non-neoplastic, three low-grade glioma and fewer than ten glioblastoma patients. VJ-independent divergence between tissue and blood was found to be below expectation in non-neoplastic patients but above expectation in all gliomas, particularly low-grade gliomas. Tissue and blood shared very few CDR3 sequences, a result attributed to high CDR3 diversity and limited sampling.

TCR alpha and beta CDR3 regions were amplified with the iRepertoire nested amplicon-rescue multiplex PCR (arm-PCR) platform from RNA. The input for one-step reverse transcription and amplification was roughly 85-400 ng of either tissue mRNA or PBMC total RNA. After bead purification, a secondary multiplex PCR added Illumina adapters, and libraries were gel-purified between 200 and 400 bp. Internal 6-nucleotide barcodes were carried by the libraries and were used for demultiplexing. Sequencing of libraries was performed on an Illumina MiSeq with 2x220 or 2x250 nucleotide paired-end reads. As for the authors' bioinformatics: Paired reads were merged using FLASH 1.2.11 and aligned with BWA-MEM to the GRCh37 human genome, and TRA and TRB reads were then extracted. An IMGT-derived reference of cassette sequences and CDR3 motifs, with pseudogenes included, was used for V and J assignment. Reads were translated in three frames, and productive CDR3s were defined by a C…FGXG motif without stop codons. Unique combinations of V-J cassette pair and CDR3 amino acid sequence were defined as clonotypes. Hamming distance filtering was applied to reads, with thresholds set by the sequence error rate of each sample in mapped regions. The public reads were reprocessed in TCRdb via fastp at Q25 and MiXCR, keeping in-frame beta chains. Each entry merges the rows of one CDR3 protein and shows their most common DNA and genes. For this entry, the V and J calls and clone size follow TCRdb and not the study's own pipeline. For this sample there are 160,000 or so distinct CDR3 sequences; more than 35% appear just once. 5.2% of the sample comes from the top ten.

This clonotype was obtained from a human donor with low-grade glioma or glioblastoma, undergoing nonglioma brain surgery, or in good health (not recorded which). Material: glioma tissue, nonneoplastic brain tissue, or PBMCs (not recorded which). The chain couples TRBV7-8 to TRBJ1-1; the D gene is possibly TRBD1, with 5 bases matching. For the CDR3, the sequence is CASSLAGRGTEASF. In nucleotides, the sequence is TGTGCCAGCAGCTTAGCGGGGCGAGGGACTGAAGCTTCCTTT.